The 13 T cell receptor beta chains presented below share a single source sample, sequenced in a study of Graves' ophthalmopathy and Graves' hyperthyroidism. RNA served as the template for amplifying TCR beta CDR3 regions. First-round RT-PCR employed HTBI primers, with a second-round multiplex PCR after it. One entry per CDR3 protein, called by TCRdb with MiXCR from the multiplex PCR reads. The table includes 300,000 to 350,000 distinct CDR3 sequences, roughly 16% detected once. Sequenced material: peripheral blood. These receptors originate from an adult man with Graves' ophthalmopathy.

This clonotype came up many times. The rearrangement uses TRBV7-9 and TRBJ1-2; D uncertain. CDR3 length equals 12 residues. The germline V and J ends were trimmed by 7 bases and 8 bases, with 14 bases remaining between them. Germline V gives CDR1 SEHNR, CDR2 FQNEAQ (reference sequence). Written as DNA, the CDR3 is TGTGCCAGCACGATCATATTGGGGGGCTACACCTTC. Amino acids: CASTIILGGYTF.

This clonotype showed up many times. The V call is TRBV20-1, the J call TRBJ1-3; D remains ambiguous. Germline CDR1 reads DFQATT; CDR2 reads SNEGSKA (reference sequence). The length of the CDR3 is 14 residues. V was trimmed by 6 bases and J by 0 bases, leaving 12 bases between them. Here the CDR3 DNA reads TGCAGTGCCGAACCCTACGACTCTGGAAACACCATATATTTT. It specifies CSAEPYDSGNTIYF.

This clonotype was counted at least ten times. This chain uses TRBV7-2 with TRBJ2-2; D might be TRBD2 (5 bases). The CDR3 runs 14 residues. The V gene lost 3 bases and the J gene lost 2 bases, with 7 bases spanning the gap. Germline V lookup: CDR1 SGHTA, CDR2 FQGNSA. DNA for the CDR3: TGTGCCAGCAGCTTTAGCGCTAACACCGGGGAGCTGTTTTTT. This encodes CASSFSANTGELFF.

CDR3 nucleotides: TGTGCCAGCAGTCCACAGCACATGAACACTGAAGCTTTCTTT. It codes for CASSPQHMNTEAFF. The chain has TRBV6-1 and TRBJ1-1; D not resolved. Per germline, CDR1 MNHNS and CDR2 SASEGT. CDR3 length: 14 amino acids. V shed 5 bases and J shed 0 bases, with 10 bases lying between them.

Concerning this clonotype: The germline gene is not matched at one end of the junction; a read error may be the cause. The chain employs TRBV28 and TRBJ1-4, with TRBD1 identical over 7 bases. The CDR3 length is 14 residues. CDR1 is MDHEN, CDR2 SYDVKM, per germline. The CDR3 bases are TGTGCCAGCAGTTCCACCCCGACAGGGCACAGGGGTAGTTTT. This codes for CASSSTPTGHRGSF.

This clonotype was recorded many times. CDR3 protein: CASSRDRHSGNTIYF. The CDR3 DNA reads as TGTGCCAGCAGCCGAGACAGGCACTCTGGAAACACCATATATTTT. V gene TRBV7-9 combines with J gene TRBJ1-3; possible D gene TRBD1, 6 bases. The CDR3 length is 15 residues. Trimming shortened V by 5 bases and J by 0 bases, and 11 bases separated the two germline ends. CDR1 is SEHNR and CDR2 is FQNEAQ in the germline V gene (reference sequence).

At least ten counts were recorded for this clonotype. The chain combines TRBV28 with TRBJ2-5; 13 bases agree with TRBD2. With V trimmed by 4 bases and J by 4 bases, 15 bases remained unmatched. The CDR3 runs to 19 residues. Germline-derived CDR1 and CDR2 are MDHEN and SYDVKM. CDR3 DNA sequence: TGTGCCAGCAGTTCGGTGACTAGCGGGAGGCGTTTCGTAGGAGAGACCCAGTACTTC. Translation gives CASSSVTSGRRFVGETQYF. The variable domain in full, with the rest retrieved from reference TRBV28 and TRBJ2-5, is DVKVTQSSRYLVKRTGEKVFLECVQDMDHENMFWYRQDPGLGLRLIYFSYDVKMKEKGDIPEGYSVSREKKERFSLILESASTNQTSMYLCASSSVTSGRRFVGETQYFGPGTRLLVL.

This clonotype appeared many times. V and J are TRBV6-1 and TRBJ2-7; 10 bases map to TRBD2. The V gene's germline CDR1 is MNHNS and CDR2 SASEGT. The CDR3 consists of 15 residues. The junction had 11 bases not matched to a gene; V was cut back by 6 bases and J by 6 bases. CDR3 bases: TGTGCCAGCAGCGACCCACTAGCGGGATTTGTCGAGCAGTACTTC. Encoded protein: CASSDPLAGFVEQYF.

Ten or more counts support this clonotype. The rearrangement uses TRBV5-5 and TRBJ2-5; 11 bases are shared with TRBD2. V dropped 5 bases and J dropped 1; count of bases not matched to a gene: 4. Germline V CDR1 and CDR2: SGHKS, YYEKEE (reference sequence). The CDR3 consists of 15 residues. The CDR3 loop reads CASSPSGGIQETQYF. As DNA, the CDR3 is TGTGCCAGCAGTCCTAGCGGGGGGATCCAAGAGACCCAGTACTTC.

This clonotype has ten or more counts. This chain uses TRBV6-4 with TRBJ2-7, with D possibly matching TRBD1 (6 bases). The germline CDR1 and CDR2 sequences are MRHNA and SNTAGT. CDR3 size: 16 residues. Trimming stripped 2 bases from V and 4 bases from J, with 18 bases between. In DNA, the CDR3 is TGTGCCAGCAGTGACCGCCACTTGGGACACCATTACGAGCAGTACTTC. Its protein is CASSDRHLGHHYEQYF.

Ten or more counts support this clonotype. The rearrangement uses TRBV6-4 and TRBJ2-2; 7 bases are a match to TRBD1. The V gene end was trimmed by 7 bases and the J gene end by 0 bases; junction bases not matched to a gene: 11. Germline V gene data show CDR1 as MRHNA and CDR2 as SNTAGT. The CDR3 runs to 17 residues. CDR3 amino acids: CASNPGTATANTGELFF. The CDR3 DNA follows: TGTGCCAGCAACCCCGGGACAGCCACCGCGAACACCGGGGAGCTGTTTTTT.

This chain links TRBV6-1 with TRBJ2-2; the D gene is possibly TRBD1 (6 bases). Germline V gene sequence: CDR1 MNHNS, CDR2 SASEGT. The CDR3 loop spans 15 amino acids. The V and J ends lost 6 bases and 5 bases respectively, with 16 bases between them. The CDR3 sequence is CASRGEQGGTGELFF. CDR3 in DNA: TGTGCCAGCAGAGGGGAACAGGGCGGGACCGGGGAGCTGTTTTTT.

There are many counts of this clonotype. V usage is TRBV5-6 and J usage is TRBJ1-2; TRBD1 is a possible D gene (6 bases). Trimming removed 4 bases from V and 2 bases from J, with 12 bases in between. Looked up from germline, CDR1 is SGHDT and CDR2 is YYEEEE. This CDR3 spans 14 amino acids. The CDR3 DNA is TGTGCCAGCAGCCCGGACAGAGAGAACTATGGCTACACCTTC. Its protein is CASSPDRENYGYTF.